Presented here are 9 T cell receptor beta chains from one specimen sequenced in a study of graft-versus-host responses after intestinal transplantation. Sequencing was performed with immunoSEQ multiplex PCR; in TCRdb, only in-frame clones are kept and a portion is missing. The sample has about 120,000 clones; 90% to 95% are singletons. Antigens of these TCRs are unknown. The input for sequencing was unstimulated CD8+ T cells sorted from spleen or lymph node cells, taken before intestinal transplant. The receptors were sampled from a human donor who received an intestinal transplant.

The table lists this clone with a count of one. The V and J genes are TRBV28 and TRBJ1-5; D possibly corresponds to TRBD1 (5 bases). The CDR3 covers 14 residues. With 3 bases removed from V and 7 bases from J, the gap between germline ends came to 13 bases. Per the germline V gene, CDR1 is MDHEN and CDR2 is SYDVKM. CDR3 sequence: CASSLPGIGQPQHF. The CDR3 coding sequence is TGTGCCAGCAGTTTGCCAGGGATTGGGCAGCCCCAGCATTTT.

This clone showed up just once. The gene calls are TRBV4-3 and TRBJ1-2, with D uncertain. The CDR3 consists of 15 residues. Germline V gene sequence: CDR1 LGHNA, CDR2 YSLEER. The V end was cut by 1 base, the J end by 5 bases, with 14 bases between. CDR3 region: CASSQGEGPWYGYTF. The CDR3 DNA reads TGCGCCAGCAGCCAAGGAGAGGGCCCGTGGTATGGCTACACCTTC.

The sample holds one count of this clone. This chain joins TRBV7-2 and TRBJ2-7; 7 bases match TRBD2. V dropped 1 base and J dropped 2; count of bases not matched to a gene: 11. Per the germline V gene, CDR1 is SGHTA and CDR2 is FQGNSA. This CDR3 has 17 residues. CDR3: CASSLVWSGGPTYEQYF. The CDR3 DNA follows: TGTGCCAGCAGCTTAGTGTGGTCGGGAGGACCAACCTACGAGCAGTACTTC.

This rearrangement joins TRBV28 to TRBJ2-1, with 7 bases identical to TRBD2. CDR1 and CDR2 (germline): MDHEN, SYDVKM. Losses at the gene ends were 4 bases for V and 9 bases for J; bases not matched to a gene: 9. The CDR3 sequence is 14 residues long. DNA for the CDR3: TGTGCCAGCAGTTATCCGGGACCGGGGGGTGAGCAGTTCTTC. This translates into CASSYPGPGGEQFF.

J is TRBJ2-2 and V is TRBV7-2; 10 bases agree with TRBD2. Trimming at V came to 5 bases and at J to 1 base, leaving 4 bases not matched to a gene. Germline V CDR1 and CDR2: SGHTA, FQGNSA. The CDR3 consists of 16 residues. CDR3 protein: CASSLWTSGNTGELFF. The CDR3 nucleotides are TGTGCCAGCAGCCTATGGACTAGCGGGAACACCGGGGAGCTGTTTTTT.

The chain combines TRBV5-1 with TRBJ2-7; D is perhaps TRBD1 (5 bases). This CDR3 is 15 amino acids long. Trimming took 1 base from V and 0 from J, leaving 11 bases between them. CDR1 and CDR2 from the germline V gene are SGHRS and YFSETQ. The CDR3 loop is CASSLTGPSSYEQYF. Written as DNA, the CDR3 is TGCGCCAGCAGCTTGACAGGACCGAGCTCCTACGAGCAGTACTTC.

In DNA form, the CDR3 reads TGTGCCAGCAGCTTAGTGGCTAGCGGGGGCTCCTACGAGCAGTACTTC. Its translation: CASSLVASGGSYEQYF. The chain recombines TRBV7-2 with TRBJ2-7; 10 bases agree with TRBD2. With 1 base clipped from V and 0 bases from J, the junction kept 3 bases outside the gene matches. The CDR3 runs 16 residues. Looked up from germline, CDR1 is SGHTA and CDR2 is FQGNSA.

The chain carries TRBV5-1 and TRBJ1-1; possibly TRBD1 for D (6 bases). This CDR3 spans 14 amino acids. Germline CDR1 is SGHRS and CDR2 is YFSETQ. The V end lost 4 bases, the J end lost 5 bases, and 15 bases lay between the germline ends. CDR3 coding DNA: TGCGCCAGCAGCCCGGGGGCCTGGGGGACTGAAGCTTTCTTT. Translation gives CASSPGAWGTEAFF.

This clone was found once. V usage is TRBV15 and J usage is TRBJ2-7, with D tentatively TRBD1 (5 bases). The germline V gene has CDR1 LNHNV and CDR2 YYDKDF (reference sequence). Trimming took off 5 bases at V and 2 bases at J, with 13 bases between the two ends. There are 14 residues in the CDR3. The CDR3 nucleotides are TGTGCCACCAGCGGGGTAACAGGAGCCTACGAGCAGTACTTC. Translating gives CATSGVTGAYEQYF.